These T cell receptor beta chains were read from a single sample in a study of T cell responses to AZD1222 COVID-19 vaccine. Using immunoSEQ multiplex PCR, the repertoire was profiled, and TCRdb retains in-frame clones only, with some absent. This sample has about 140,000 clones; around 90% occur once, and the top ten carry about 3%. Source: peripheral blood, taken on day 0 of AZD1222 vaccination. Receptors were obtained from an adult in good health. Each CDR3 is given with its conserved first and last residue. The D gene is left open where the match is weak. Some rows mark clone size as missing; the rest say once, few, many or name a class of expanded clone.

TRBV27	TRBD1	-	TRBJ1-5	TGTGCCAGCAGTCTGCGGACAGGGGGGAGTAGTCAGCCCCAGCATTTT	CASSLRTGGSSQPQHF
TRBV5-4	TRBD1	-	TRBJ1-2	TGTGCCAGCAGCTTGGGAAAACAGGGGGCGAACTACTATGGCTACACCTTC	CASSLGKQGANYYGYTF
TRBV10-3	-	-	TRBJ1-1	TGTGCCATCAGTGAGTCACTACAGGGTGGGACTGAAGCTTTCTTT	CAISESLQGGTEAFF
TRBV27	TRBD1	-	TRBJ1-5	TGTGCCAGCAGTCTGGGGACAGATCCTCCGAATCAGCCCCAGCATTTT	CASSLGTDPPNQPQHF
TRBV18	-	once	TRBJ1-2	TGTGCCAGCTCACGCCCGACAGATGGCTACACCTTC	CASSRPTDGYTF
TRBV19	TRBD1	-	TRBJ2-7	TGTGCCAGTAGAAGGGACAGGGAGTCCGCGCAGTACTTC	CASRRDRESAQYF
TRBV10-1	-	-	TRBJ2-1	TGCGCCAGCAGTGTTCGACGCCAGGACAATGAGCAGTTCTTC	CASSVRRQDNEQFF
TRBV7-6	-	-	TRBJ2-1	TGTGCCAGCAGCTTAGTGGGGAATGAGCAGTTCTTC	CASSLVGNEQFF
TRBV28	-	-	TRBJ1-1	TGTGCCAGCAGTTTAGGGCAGGGGATTACGAACACTGAAGCTTTCTTT	CASSLGQGITNTEAFF
TRBV15	-	-	TRBJ2-7	TGTGCCACCAGCAGAGTCCGACTAATCGAGCAGTACTTC	CATSRVRLIEQYF
TRBV5-1	-	-	TRBJ1-5	TGCGCCAGCAGCCCTCTGCATGGGGGGTCAGGGCAGCCCCAGCATTTT	CASSPLHGGSGQPQHF
TRBV18	TRBD1	-	TRBJ2-7	TGTGCCAGCTCGGCGACAGGGGGAGGTAACTACGAGCAGTACTTC	CASSATGGGNYEQYF
TRBV19	-	-	TRBJ1-2	TGTGCCAGTAGTATTGATGTTCTTGGCTACACCTTC	CASSIDVLGYTF
TRBV7-2	TRBD1	-	TRBJ1-2	TGTGCCAGCAGCTTCCCGGGACAGAGATCTAACTATGGCTACACCTTC	CASSFPGQRSNYGYTF
TRBV28	TRBD2	-	TRBJ2-3	TGTGCCAGCAGTATTGCTAGCGGGGCCCTTCGGACGCAGTATTTT	CASSIASGALRTQYF
TRBV11-2	-	-	TRBJ2-1	TGTGCCAGCAGCTTAGGAACAGCCTACAATGAGCAGTTCTTC	CASSLGTAYNEQFF
TRBV7-3	TRBD1	-	TRBJ1-1	TGTGCCAGCAGCTTAAAGGGGGCCGGATACACTGAAGCTTTCTTT	CASSLKGAGYTEAFF
TRBV7-6	TRBD2	-	TRBJ2-6	TGTGCCAGCAGTTTGACTAGCGGGAGTTCTGGGGCCAACGTCCTGACTTTC	CASSLTSGSSGANVLTF
TRBV27	TRBD1	-	TRBJ1-2	TGTGCCAGCAGTTATTCAGGACAGGGAATTGTCGGCTACACCTTC	CASSYSGQGIVGYTF
TRBV25-1	TRBD2	-	TRBJ2-1	TGTGGTTCGCGAGCGGGAGACTACAATGAGCAGTTCTTC	CGSRAGDYNEQFF
TRBV5-5	-	once	TRBJ2-6	TGTGCCAGCAGCCCCCGGACGGCTGGGGCCAACGTCCTGACTTTC	CASSPRTAGANVLTF
TRBV2	-	-	TRBJ1-4	TGTGCCAGCAGACGGGAAGTCAATGAAAAACTGTTTTTT	CASRREVNEKLFF
TRBV14	-	-	TRBJ1-6	TGTGCCAGCAGCCCCCTCACCGCGAGCTCCTATAATTCACCCCTCCACTTT	CASSPLTASSYNSPLHF
TRBV19	-	-	TRBJ1-5	TGTGCCAGTAGCGCCACCGGTGGAGAGCCCCAGCATTTT	CASSATGGEPQHF
TRBV27	-	-	TRBJ2-7	TGTGCCAGCAGTTTACGAGGGGCCTACGAGCAGTACTTC	CASSLRGAYEQYF
TRBV6-5	-	few	TRBJ1-1	TGTGCCAGCAGGATGACAGGAGACACTGAAGCTTTCTTT	CASRMTGDTEAFF
TRBV6-1	TRBD1	-	TRBJ2-7	TGTGCCAGCAGTGAGGCCGGGACAGCGAACTACGAGCAGTACTTC	CASSEAGTANYEQYF
TRBV5-4	-	once	TRBJ1-1	TGTGCCAGCAGCTTACAGGGCTCGAACACTGAAGCTTTCTTT	CASSLQGSNTEAFF
TRBV15	-	-	TRBJ2-2	TGTGCCACCAGCAGAGATCATGGCCTAAACCGGGCCGGGGAGCTGTTTTTT	CATSRDHGLNRAGELFF
TRBV4-1	-	-	TRBJ2-5	TGCGCCAGCAGCATGCAGTCCGTTCGCCAAGAGACCCAGTACTTC	CASSMQSVRQETQYF
TRBV5-1	-	-	TRBJ2-2	TGCGCCAGCAGCTTGGGACAGTTAAACACCGGGGAGCTGTTTTTT	CASSLGQLNTGELFF
TRBV3-1/TRBV3-2	-	-	TRBJ2-4	TGTGCCAGCAGCCCCGTGATGGGGCCCCAGTACTTC	CASSPVMGPQYF
TRBV25-1	TRBD2	-	TRBJ2-2	TGTGCCAGCAGTCCCGGGGGGACGGCGAACACCGGGGAGCTGTTTTTT	CASSPGGTANTGELFF
TRBV5-1	-	-	TRBJ2-5	TGCGCCAGCAGCTTGGTTTTGAGCCGACAGCAAGAGACCCAGTACTTC	CASSLVLSRQQETQYF
TRBV28	TRBD2	-	TRBJ2-1	TGTGCCAGCAGTCTCCACCCGAGGGGAGGGCCTAATGAGCAGTTCTTC	CASSLHPRGGPNEQFF
TRBV14	TRBD1	-	TRBJ1-6	TGTGCCAGCAGCCAAGATTACGGAGACAGGGGGCTTTCACCCCTCCACTTT	CASSQDYGDRGLSPLHF
TRBV29-1	-	-	TRBJ1-2	TGCAGCGTTGAAGATCCGGGCGCAGGGTCCTATGGCTACACCTTC	CSVEDPGAGSYGYTF
TRBV3-1/TRBV3-2	-	-	TRBJ2-7	TGTGCCAGCAGCCGTCCGGAGCGGATGGACGAGCAGTACTTC	CASSRPERMDEQYF
TRBV3-1/TRBV3-2	-	-	TRBJ2-2	TGTGCCAGCAGCCAAGGGGTAGACGGGGAGCTGTTTTTT	CASSQGVDGELFF
TRBV30	-	-	TRBJ1-4	TGTGCCTGGAGTGTGCAGGGCGGGGAAAAACTGTTTTTT	CAWSVQGGEKLFF
TRBV27	-	-	TRBJ2-7	TGTGCCAGCAGTATGGGCAGGGCTGACTACGAGCAGTACTTC	CASSMGRADYEQYF
TRBV27	TRBD2	-	TRBJ2-1	TGTGCCAGCAGTCTACTCGCCTCTAGCGGGATCCCCAATGAGCAGTTCTTC	CASSLLASSGIPNEQFF
TRBV5-1	-	-	TRBJ1-2	TGCGCCAGCAGCTTGGGTTCTCACTATGGCTACACCTTC	CASSLGSHYGYTF
TRBV5-1	TRBD2	-	TRBJ2-2	TGCGCCAGCAGCTTTTTGGGAGGGCCGACCGGGGAGCTGTTTTTT	CASSFLGGPTGELFF
TRBV6-4	-	-	TRBJ2-1	TGTGCCAGCAGTGACTCCCCTTGGCGGCCCAGGGATGAGCAGTTCTTC	CASSDSPWRPRDEQFF
TRBV19	-	-	TRBJ2-3	TGTGCCAGTAGTAAGGGGGAGGGCCGTCTTCCCCTCACAGATACGCAGTATTTT	CASSKGEGRLPLTDTQYF
TRBV3-1/TRBV3-2	-	few	TRBJ1-5	TGTGCCAGCAGCCAAAGGACCAATCAGCCCCAGCATTTT	CASSQRTNQPQHF
TRBV6-1	-	-	TRBJ2-3	TGTGCCAGCAGTGAAGGCACAGATACGCAGTATTTT	CASSEGTDTQYF
TRBV4-3	-	-	TRBJ1-1	TGCGCCAGCAGCCAGGATCAGGATTCGAACACTGAAGCTTTCTTT	CASSQDQDSNTEAFF
TRBV30	-	-	TRBJ1-1	TGTGCCTGGAGTCCGGATCAGAGGAACACTGAAGCTTTCTTT	CAWSPDQRNTEAFF
TRBV19	TRBD2	-	TRBJ2-3	TGTGCCAGTAGTCGGCGGGAGGGGACAGATACGCAGTATTTT	CASSRREGTDTQYF
TRBV6-4	-	-	TRBJ1-6	TGTGCCAGCAGAGACAGTCTTAATTCACCCCTCCACTTT	CASRDSLNSPLHF
TRBV7-2	-	-	TRBJ1-3	TGTGCCAGCAGCTTAAGGGATTCCTCTGGAAACACCATATATTTT	CASSLRDSSGNTIYF
TRBV11-2	-	-	TRBJ2-7	TGTGCCAGCAGCCCCCGGCGGGGTGCCTACGAGCAGTACTTC	CASSPRRGAYEQYF
TRBV6-1	-	once	TRBJ2-1	TGTGCCAGCAGTGAAGCTGGCGGGAATTACAATGAGCAGTTCTTC	CASSEAGGNYNEQFF
TRBV11-2	TRBD1	-	TRBJ2-5	TGTGCCAGCAGAGTAGAGGCAGGGGGAGAGACCCAGTACTTC	CASRVEAGGETQYF
TRBV19	-	-	TRBJ1-1	TGTGCCAGTAGTAGGGCCGTCGGGCCGAACACTGAAGCTTTCTTT	CASSRAVGPNTEAFF
TRBV6-5	-	-	TRBJ2-7	TGTGCCAGCAGTTACTCGTGGGGCAGGGAAGCCTACGAGCAGTACTTC	CASSYSWGREAYEQYF
TRBV6-5	-	-	TRBJ2-1	TGTGCCAGCGCCAAAAGCTCCTACAATGAGCAGTTCTTC	CASAKSSYNEQFF